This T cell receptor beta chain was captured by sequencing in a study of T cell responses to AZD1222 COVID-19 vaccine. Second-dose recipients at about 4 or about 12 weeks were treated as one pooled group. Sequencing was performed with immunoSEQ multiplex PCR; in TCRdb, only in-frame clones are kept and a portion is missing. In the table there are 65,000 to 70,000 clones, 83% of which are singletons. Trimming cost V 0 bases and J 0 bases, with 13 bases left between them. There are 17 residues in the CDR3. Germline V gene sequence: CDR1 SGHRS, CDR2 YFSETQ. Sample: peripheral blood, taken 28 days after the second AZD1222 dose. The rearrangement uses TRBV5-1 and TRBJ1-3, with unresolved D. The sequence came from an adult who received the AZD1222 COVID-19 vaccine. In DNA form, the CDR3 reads TGCGCCAGCAGCTTGGCCGGGGAGGCCTCCTCTGGAAACACCATATATTTT. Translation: CASSLAGEASSGNTIYF.